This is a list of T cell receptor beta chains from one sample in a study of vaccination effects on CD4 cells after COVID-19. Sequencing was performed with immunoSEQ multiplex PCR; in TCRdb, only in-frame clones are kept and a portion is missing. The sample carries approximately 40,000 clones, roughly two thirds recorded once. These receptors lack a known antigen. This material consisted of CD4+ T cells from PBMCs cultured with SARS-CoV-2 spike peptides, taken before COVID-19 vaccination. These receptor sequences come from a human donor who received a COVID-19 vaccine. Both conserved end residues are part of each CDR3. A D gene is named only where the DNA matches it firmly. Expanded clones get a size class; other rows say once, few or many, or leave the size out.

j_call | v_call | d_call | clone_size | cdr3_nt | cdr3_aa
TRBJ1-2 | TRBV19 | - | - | TGTGCCAGTAGTATGCCAGGGGATGGCTACACCTTC | CASSMPGDGYTF
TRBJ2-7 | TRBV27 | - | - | TGTGCCAGCAGTTTAAGGGGCTACGAGCAGTACTTC | CASSLRGYEQYF
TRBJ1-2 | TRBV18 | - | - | TGTGCCAGCTCCCCCGGGGCCCGAGGGGACTATGGCTACACCTTC | CASSPGARGDYGYTF
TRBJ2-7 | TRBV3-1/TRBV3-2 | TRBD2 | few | TGTGCCAGCAGCCAAGAAACCGGGAGGGGACAGCAGTACTTC | CASSQETGRGQQYF
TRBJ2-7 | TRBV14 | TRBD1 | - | TGTGCCAGCAGCCAAGGCCCCCCGGGACAGGGGCGTTACGAGCAGTACTTC | CASSQGPPGQGRYEQYF
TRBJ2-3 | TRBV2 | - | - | TGTGCCAGCAGTTTCGGCCTCAGCACAGATACGCAGTATTTT | CASSFGLSTDTQYF
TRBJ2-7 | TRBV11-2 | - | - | TGTGCCAGCAGCTTAGAAACGGGAAACTACGAGCAGTACTTC | CASSLETGNYEQYF
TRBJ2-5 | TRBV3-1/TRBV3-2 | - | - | TGTGCCAGCAGTTCGAACAGGGAAGAGACCCAGTACTTC | CASSSNREETQYF
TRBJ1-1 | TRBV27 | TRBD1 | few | TGTGCCAGCAGTTTGACCGGGACAGGGGGCCTGGACACTGAAGCTTTCTTT | CASSLTGTGGLDTEAFF
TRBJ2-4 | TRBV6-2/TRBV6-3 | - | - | TGTGCCAGCAGTAACAGGGTTGGCATTCAGTACTTC | CASSNRVGIQYF
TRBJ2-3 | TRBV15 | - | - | TGTGCCACCAGCAGAGATGTAGATACGCAGTATTTT | CATSRDVDTQYF
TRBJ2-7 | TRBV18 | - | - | TGTGCCAGCTCACCACCGGGGGCGTCCTACGAGCAGTACTTC | CASSPPGASYEQYF
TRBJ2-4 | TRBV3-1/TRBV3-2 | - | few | TGTGCCAGCAGCAGAACAGGGATAGCCAAAAACATTCAGTACTTC | CASSRTGIAKNIQYF
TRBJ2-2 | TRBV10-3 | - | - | TGTGCCATCAGTGAGAGGGGTAGGGGGAACACCGGGGAGCTGTTTTTT | CAISERGRGNTGELFF
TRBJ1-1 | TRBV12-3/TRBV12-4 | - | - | TGTGCCAGCAGTAGGACATTCTCAACTGAAGCTTTCTTT | CASSRTFSTEAFF
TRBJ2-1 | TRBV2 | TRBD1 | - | TGTGCCAGCAGGACCGACAGGGCTTCATACAATGAGCAGTTCTTC | CASRTDRASYNEQFF
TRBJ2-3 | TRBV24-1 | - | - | TGTGCCACCAGTGACCCCCTGACCCTTGCTCCCACAGACGCGCAGTATTTT | CATSDPLTLAPTDAQYF
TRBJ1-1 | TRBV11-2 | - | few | TGTGCCAGCAGGCCAGTTCGGAACACTGAAGCTTTCTTT | CASRPVRNTEAFF
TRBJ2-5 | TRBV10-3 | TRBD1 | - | TGTGCCATCAGTGATCGGACAGGGGCGTACCAAGAGACCCAGTACTTC | CAISDRTGAYQETQYF
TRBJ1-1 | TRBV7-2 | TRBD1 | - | TGTGCCAGCAGCCTAGACAGGGCCGGAATGAACACTGAAGCTTTCTTT | CASSLDRAGMNTEAFF
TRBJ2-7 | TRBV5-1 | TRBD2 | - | TGCGCCAGCAGCAAGGGACTAGCGGGAGTGCCGTTAAGGTACGAGCAGTACTTC | CASSKGLAGVPLRYEQYF
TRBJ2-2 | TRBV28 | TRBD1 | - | TGTGCCAGCATAACGGGACAGCCGAACACCGGGGAGCTGTTTTTT | CASITGQPNTGELFF
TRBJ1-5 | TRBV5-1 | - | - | TGCGCCAGCAGCAGGGACGGTAGCAATCAGCCCCAGCATTTT | CASSRDGSNQPQHF
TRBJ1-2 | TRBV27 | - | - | TGTGCCAGCAGTATAGAGCCAGCCTATGGCTACACCTTC | CASSIEPAYGYTF
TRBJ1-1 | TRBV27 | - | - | TGTGCCAGCAGTTTATCATATGGGGCGGGTGTGGGGACTGAAGCTTTCTTT | CASSLSYGAGVGTEAFF
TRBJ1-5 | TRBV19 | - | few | TGTGCCAGTATTGAGGGCGGCGGCAATCAGCCCCAGCATTTT | CASIEGGGNQPQHF
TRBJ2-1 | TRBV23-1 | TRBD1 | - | TGCGCCACTAGGGGACAGGTCACCTCCTACAATGAGCAGTTCTTC | CATRGQVTSYNEQFF
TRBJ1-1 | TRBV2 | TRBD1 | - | TGTGCCAGCAGTCCAAACAGGGGGGACACTGAAGCTTTCTTT | CASSPNRGDTEAFF
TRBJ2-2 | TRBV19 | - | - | TGTGCCAGTAGTATAGTAAGGGGGGCCGGGGAGCTGTTTTTT | CASSIVRGAGELFF
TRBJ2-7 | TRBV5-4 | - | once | TGTGCCAGCACCCGACAGGGAGGCGACGAGCAGTACTTC | CASTRQGGDEQYF
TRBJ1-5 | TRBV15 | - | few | TGTGCCACCAGCAGAGATCTGGAAACTCAGCCCCAGCATTTT | CATSRDLETQPQHF
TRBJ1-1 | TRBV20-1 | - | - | TGCAGTGCTAGTTACAGGGAAGCTTTCTTT | CSASYREAFF
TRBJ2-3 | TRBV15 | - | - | TGTGCCACCAGCAGAGCGGGAGCCAGAGATACGCAGTATTTT | CATSRAGARDTQYF
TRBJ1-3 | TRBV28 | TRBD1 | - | TGTGCCAGCAGTCGACAGGGGACGAGGAACACCATATATTTT | CASSRQGTRNTIYF
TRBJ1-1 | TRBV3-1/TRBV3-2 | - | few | TGTGCCAGCAGCCAATACGGGAGGATCACTGAAGCTTTCTTT | CASSQYGRITEAFF
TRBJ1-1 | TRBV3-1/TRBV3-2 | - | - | TGTGCCAGCAGTCCCTTACACGGACCTAACACTGAAGCTTTCTTT | CASSPLHGPNTEAFF
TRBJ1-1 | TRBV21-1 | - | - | TGTGCCAGCAGCAAAGGGGGGGAGACTGAAGCTTTCTTT | CASSKGGETEAFF
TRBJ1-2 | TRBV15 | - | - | TGTGCCACCAGCAGAGATCGACGAGAGGGCTGGAGTGGCTACACCTTC | CATSRDRREGWSGYTF
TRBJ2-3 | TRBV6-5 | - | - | TGTGCCAGCAGTTCACCCGGGGATACGCAGTATTTT | CASSSPGDTQYF
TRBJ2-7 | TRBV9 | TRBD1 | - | TGTGCCAGCAGCGTAGGAGGGGACAGGGGTGTTTACGAGCAGTACTTC | CASSVGGDRGVYEQYF
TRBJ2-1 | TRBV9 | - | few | TGTGCCAGCAGCTCCCGGGACGCCCCCTACAATGAGCAGTTCTTC | CASSSRDAPYNEQFF
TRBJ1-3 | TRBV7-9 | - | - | TGTGCCAGCAGCTTCGCGCAGAGCTCTGGAAACACCATATATTTT | CASSFAQSSGNTIYF
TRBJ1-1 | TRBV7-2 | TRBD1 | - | TGTGCCAGCAGATTCGACAGGGTAGAGACTGAAGCTTTCTTT | CASRFDRVETEAFF
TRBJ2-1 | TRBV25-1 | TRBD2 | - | TGTGCCAGCAGTGTGAGCGGGGGCTCCTACAATGAGCAGTTCTTC | CASSVSGGSYNEQFF
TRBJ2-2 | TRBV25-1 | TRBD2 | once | TGTGCCAGCAGCGAGGAAAGCGGGGGATACACCGGGGAGCTGTTTTTT | CASSEESGGYTGELFF
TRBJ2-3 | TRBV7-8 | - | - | TGTGCCAGCAGCTTAGTAGCAGGGTCAGATACGCAGTATTTT | CASSLVAGSDTQYF
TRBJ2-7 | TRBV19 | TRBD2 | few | TGTGCCAGTAGTATGGTAGCGGGAGCATACGAGCAGTACTTC | CASSMVAGAYEQYF
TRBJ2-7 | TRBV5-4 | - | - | TGTGCCAGCAGCTCCCACCCCTTCTTCTACGAGCAGTACTTC | CASSSHPFFYEQYF
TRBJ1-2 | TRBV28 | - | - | TGTGCCAGCAGAAGCCGACAGCCTTGGGCCTATGGCTACACCTTC | CASRSRQPWAYGYTF
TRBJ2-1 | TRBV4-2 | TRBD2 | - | TGTGCCAGCAGCCAAGAATTTTGGAGCAAGGGCGGGAGCCACAATGAGCAGTTCTTC | CASSQEFWSKGGSHNEQFF
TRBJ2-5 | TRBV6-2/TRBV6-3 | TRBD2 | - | TGTGCCAGCAGTCCCGGGGCGGGGGGAGAGACCCAGTACTTC | CASSPGAGGETQYF
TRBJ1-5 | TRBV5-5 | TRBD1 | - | TGTGCCAGCAGCCCCGGGACAGGGCTAAATCAGCCCCAGCATTTT | CASSPGTGLNQPQHF
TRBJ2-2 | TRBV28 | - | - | TGTGCCAGCAGTTTAAGGGGGGACCCTCGAGCCACCGGGGAGCTGTTTTTT | CASSLRGDPRATGELFF